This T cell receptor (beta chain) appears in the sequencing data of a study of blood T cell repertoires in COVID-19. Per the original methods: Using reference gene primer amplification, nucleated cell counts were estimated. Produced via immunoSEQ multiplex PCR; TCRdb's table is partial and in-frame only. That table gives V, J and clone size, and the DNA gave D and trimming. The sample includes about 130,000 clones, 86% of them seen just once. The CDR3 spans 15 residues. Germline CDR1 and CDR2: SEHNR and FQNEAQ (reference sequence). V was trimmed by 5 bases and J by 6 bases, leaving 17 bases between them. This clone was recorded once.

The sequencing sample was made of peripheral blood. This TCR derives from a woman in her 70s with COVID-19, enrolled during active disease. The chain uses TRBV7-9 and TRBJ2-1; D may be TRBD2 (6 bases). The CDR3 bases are TGTGCCAGCAGCGTCGCTAGCGACCGGGCCAATGAGCAGTTCTTC. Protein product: CASSVASDRANEQFF.